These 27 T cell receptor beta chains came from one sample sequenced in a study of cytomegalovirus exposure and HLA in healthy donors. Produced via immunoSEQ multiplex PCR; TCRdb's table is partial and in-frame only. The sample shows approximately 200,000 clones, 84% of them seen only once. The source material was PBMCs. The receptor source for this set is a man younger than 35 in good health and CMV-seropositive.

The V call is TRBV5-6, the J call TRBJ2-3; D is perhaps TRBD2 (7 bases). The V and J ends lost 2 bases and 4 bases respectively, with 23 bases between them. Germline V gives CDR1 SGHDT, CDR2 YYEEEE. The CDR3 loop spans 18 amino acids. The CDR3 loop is CASSFDMTGLAVADTQYF. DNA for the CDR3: TGTGCCAGCAGCTTTGACATGACAGGCCTAGCGGTCGCAGATACGCAGTATTTT.

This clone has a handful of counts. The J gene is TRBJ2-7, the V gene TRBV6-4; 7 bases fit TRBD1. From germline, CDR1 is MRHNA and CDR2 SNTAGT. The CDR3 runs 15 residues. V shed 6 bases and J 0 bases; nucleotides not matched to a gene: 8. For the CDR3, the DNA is TGTGCCAGCAGGAGCCGACAGGGAAGCTCCTACGAGCAGTACTTC. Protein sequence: CASRSRQGSSYEQYF.

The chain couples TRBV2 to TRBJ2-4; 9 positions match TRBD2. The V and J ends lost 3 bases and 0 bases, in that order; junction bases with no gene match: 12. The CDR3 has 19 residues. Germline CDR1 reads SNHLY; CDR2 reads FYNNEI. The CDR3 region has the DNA TGTGCCAGCAGTGACCGTGCTGCGGGAGGGCCGCTAGCCAAAAACATTCAGTACTTC. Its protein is CASSDRAAGGPLAKNIQYF.

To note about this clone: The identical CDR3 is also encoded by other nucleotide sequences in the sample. The CDR3 sequence: CASSPRGANTEAFF. The CDR3 DNA reads as TGTGCCAGCAGCCCCCGGGGGGCGAATACTGAAGCTTTCTTT. The J gene is TRBJ1-1, the V gene TRBV5-5; TRBD1 might be the D (6 bases). CDR3 length: 14 residues. CDR1 is SGHKS, CDR2 YYEKEE, per germline (reference sequence). Trimming pared 4 bases from V and 5 bases from J, leaving 15 bases between.

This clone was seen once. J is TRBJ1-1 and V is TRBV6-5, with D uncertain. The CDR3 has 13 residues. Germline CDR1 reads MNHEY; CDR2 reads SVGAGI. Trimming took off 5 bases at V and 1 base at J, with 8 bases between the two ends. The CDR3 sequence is CASSRGKNTEAFF. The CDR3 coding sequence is TGTGCCAGCAGTAGAGGGAAGAACACTGAAGCTTTCTTT.

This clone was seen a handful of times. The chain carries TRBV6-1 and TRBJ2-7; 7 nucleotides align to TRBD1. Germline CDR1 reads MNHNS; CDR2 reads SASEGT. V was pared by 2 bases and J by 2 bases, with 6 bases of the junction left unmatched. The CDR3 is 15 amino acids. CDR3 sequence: CASSESRGYTYEQYF. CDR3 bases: TGTGCCAGCAGTGAATCCAGGGGGTACACCTACGAGCAGTACTTC.

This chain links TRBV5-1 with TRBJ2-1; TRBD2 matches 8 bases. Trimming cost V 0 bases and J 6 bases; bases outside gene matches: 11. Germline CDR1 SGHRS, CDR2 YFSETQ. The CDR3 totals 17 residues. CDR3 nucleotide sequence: TGCGCCAGCAGCTTGGGTCTAGCGGGTATATATGGCAATGAGCAGTTCTTC. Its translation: CASSLGLAGIYGNEQFF.

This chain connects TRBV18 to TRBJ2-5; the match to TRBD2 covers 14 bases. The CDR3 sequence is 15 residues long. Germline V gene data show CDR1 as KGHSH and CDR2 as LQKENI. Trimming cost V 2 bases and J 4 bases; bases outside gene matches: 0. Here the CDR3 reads CASSPGLAGGETQYF. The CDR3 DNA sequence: TGTGCCAGCTCACCAGGACTAGCGGGAGGAGAGACCCAGTACTTC.

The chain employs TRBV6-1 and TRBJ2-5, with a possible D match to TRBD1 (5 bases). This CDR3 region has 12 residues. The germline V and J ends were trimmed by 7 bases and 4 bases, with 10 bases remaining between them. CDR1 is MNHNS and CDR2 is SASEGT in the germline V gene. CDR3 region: CASTLDRETQYF. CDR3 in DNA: TGTGCCAGCACCCTCGACAGAGAGACCCAGTACTTC.

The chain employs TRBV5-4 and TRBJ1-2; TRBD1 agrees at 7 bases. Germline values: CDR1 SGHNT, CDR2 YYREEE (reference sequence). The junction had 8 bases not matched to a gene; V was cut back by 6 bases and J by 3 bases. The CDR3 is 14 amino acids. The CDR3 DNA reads TGTGCCAGCACGGCCGGGACAGAGCACTATGGCTACACCTTC. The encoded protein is CASTAGTEHYGYTF.

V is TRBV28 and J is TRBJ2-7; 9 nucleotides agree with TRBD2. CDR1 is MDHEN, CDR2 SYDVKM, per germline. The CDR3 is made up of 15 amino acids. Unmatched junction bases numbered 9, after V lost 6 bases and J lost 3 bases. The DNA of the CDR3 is TGTGCCAGCAGAGTTGTGCTAGCGGGGTTCTACGAGCAGTACTTC. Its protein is CASRVVLAGFYEQYF.

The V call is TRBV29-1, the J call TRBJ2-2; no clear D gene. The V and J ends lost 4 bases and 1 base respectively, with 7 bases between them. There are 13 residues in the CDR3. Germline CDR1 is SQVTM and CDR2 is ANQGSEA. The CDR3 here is CSVGYKNTGELFF. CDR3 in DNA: TGCAGCGTTGGATACAAGAACACCGGGGAGCTGTTTTTT.

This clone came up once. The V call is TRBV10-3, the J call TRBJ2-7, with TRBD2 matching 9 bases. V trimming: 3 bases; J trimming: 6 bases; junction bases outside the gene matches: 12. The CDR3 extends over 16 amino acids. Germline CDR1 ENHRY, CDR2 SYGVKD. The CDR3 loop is CAISELAGPTPVEQYF. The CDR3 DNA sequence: TGTGCCATCAGTGAACTAGCGGGCCCGACTCCCGTCGAGCAGTACTTC.

CDR3 coding DNA: TGTGCCAGCAGTGATAGTTATAATCAGCCCCAGCATTTT. It codes for CASSDSYNQPQHF. The V call is TRBV25-1, the J call TRBJ1-5; D call uncertain. The CDR3 spans 13 residues. The V end lost 3 bases, the J end lost 4 bases, and 7 bases lay between the germline ends. The V gene's germline CDR1 is MGHDK and CDR2 SYGVNS.

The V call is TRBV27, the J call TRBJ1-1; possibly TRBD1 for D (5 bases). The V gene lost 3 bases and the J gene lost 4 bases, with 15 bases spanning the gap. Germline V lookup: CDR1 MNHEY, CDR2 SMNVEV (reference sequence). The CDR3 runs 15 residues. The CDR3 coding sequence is TGTGCCAGCAGTTTGGGGGGTAGGACGGGCACTGAAGCTTTCTTT. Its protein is CASSLGGRTGTEAFF.

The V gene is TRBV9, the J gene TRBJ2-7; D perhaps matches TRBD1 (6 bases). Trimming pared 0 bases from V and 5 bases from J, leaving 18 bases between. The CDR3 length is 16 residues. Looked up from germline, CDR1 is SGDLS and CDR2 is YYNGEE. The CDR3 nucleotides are TGTGCCAGCAGCGTAGCGGCAACAGGGTACAGTAACGAGCAGTACTTC. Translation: CASSVAATGYSNEQYF.

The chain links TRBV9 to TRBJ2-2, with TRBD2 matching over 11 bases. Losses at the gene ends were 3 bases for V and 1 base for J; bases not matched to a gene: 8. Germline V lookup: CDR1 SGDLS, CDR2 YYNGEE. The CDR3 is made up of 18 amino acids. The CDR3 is CASSEQTGTSGNTGELFF. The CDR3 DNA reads TGTGCCAGCAGCGAACAGACGGGGACTAGCGGGAACACCGGGGAGCTGTTTTTT.

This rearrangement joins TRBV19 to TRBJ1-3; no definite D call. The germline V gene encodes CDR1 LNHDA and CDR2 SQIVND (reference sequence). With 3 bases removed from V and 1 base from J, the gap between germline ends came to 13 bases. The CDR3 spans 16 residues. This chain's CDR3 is CASSIPAGLSGNTIYF. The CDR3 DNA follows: TGTGCCAGTAGTATCCCGGCGGGTTTATCTGGAAACACCATATATTTT.

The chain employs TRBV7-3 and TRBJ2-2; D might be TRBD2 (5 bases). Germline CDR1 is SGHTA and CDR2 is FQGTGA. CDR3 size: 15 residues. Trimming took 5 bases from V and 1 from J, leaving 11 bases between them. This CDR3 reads CASSLLALNTGELFF. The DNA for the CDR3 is TGTGCCAGCAGCCTTTTAGCGTTGAACACCGGGGAGCTGTTTTTT. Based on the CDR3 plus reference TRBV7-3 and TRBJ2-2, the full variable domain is GAGVSQTPSNKVTEKGKYVELRCDPISGHTALYWYRQSLGQGPEFLIYFQGTGAADDSGLPNDRFFAVRPEGSVSTLKIQRTERGDSAVYLCASSLLALNTGELFFGEGSRLTVL.

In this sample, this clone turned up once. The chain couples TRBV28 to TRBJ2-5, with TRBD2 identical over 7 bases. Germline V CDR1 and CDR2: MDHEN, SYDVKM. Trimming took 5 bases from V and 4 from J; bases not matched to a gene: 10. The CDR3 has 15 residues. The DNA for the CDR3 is TGTGCCAGCAGTGCGCCCCGCGGCGGGGGAGAGACCCAGTACTTC. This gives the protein CASSAPRGGGETQYF.

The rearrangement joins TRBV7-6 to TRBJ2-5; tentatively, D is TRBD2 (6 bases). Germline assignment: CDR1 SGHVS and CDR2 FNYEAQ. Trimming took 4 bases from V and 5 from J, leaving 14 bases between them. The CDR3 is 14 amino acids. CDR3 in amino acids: CASSWGSGVETQYF. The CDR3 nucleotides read TGTGCCAGCAGCTGGGGGTCGGGAGTTGAGACCCAGTACTTC.

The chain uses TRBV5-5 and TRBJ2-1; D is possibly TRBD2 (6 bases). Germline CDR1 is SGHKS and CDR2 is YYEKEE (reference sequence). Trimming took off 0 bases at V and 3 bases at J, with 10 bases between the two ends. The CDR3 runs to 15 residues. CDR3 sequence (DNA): TGTGCCAGCAGCTTGGGGAGCGGGCTCTACAATGAGCAGTTCTTC. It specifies CASSLGSGLYNEQFF.

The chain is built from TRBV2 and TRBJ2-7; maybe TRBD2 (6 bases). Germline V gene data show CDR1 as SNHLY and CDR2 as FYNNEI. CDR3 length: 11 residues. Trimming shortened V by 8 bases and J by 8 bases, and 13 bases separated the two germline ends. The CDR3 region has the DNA TGTGCCAGCCAGGATGCGGGAAAGCAGTACTTC. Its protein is CASQDAGKQYF.

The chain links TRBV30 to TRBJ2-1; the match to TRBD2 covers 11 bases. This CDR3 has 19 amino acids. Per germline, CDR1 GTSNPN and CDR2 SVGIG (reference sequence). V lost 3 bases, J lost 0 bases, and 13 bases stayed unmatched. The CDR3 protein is CAWRVGLAGGRSSYNEQFF. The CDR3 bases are TGTGCCTGGAGGGTCGGGCTAGCGGGAGGCCGGAGCTCCTACAATGAGCAGTTCTTC.

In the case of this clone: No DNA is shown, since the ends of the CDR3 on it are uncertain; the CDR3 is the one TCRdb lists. CDR3 region: CAWSVGTGTGGHF. The V call is TRBV30, the J call TRBJ2-7; the D call of TRBD1 is as the table states it, not checked on the DNA. The CDR3 spans 13 residues, counting both ends. The germline CDR1 and CDR2 sequences are GTSNPN and SVGIG (reference sequence).

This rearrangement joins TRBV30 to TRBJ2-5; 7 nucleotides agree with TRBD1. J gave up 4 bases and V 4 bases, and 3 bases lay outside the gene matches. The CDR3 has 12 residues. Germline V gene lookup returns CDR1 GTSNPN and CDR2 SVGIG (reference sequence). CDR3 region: CAWNRGGETQYF. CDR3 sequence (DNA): TGTGCCTGGAACAGGGGTGGAGAGACCCAGTACTTC.

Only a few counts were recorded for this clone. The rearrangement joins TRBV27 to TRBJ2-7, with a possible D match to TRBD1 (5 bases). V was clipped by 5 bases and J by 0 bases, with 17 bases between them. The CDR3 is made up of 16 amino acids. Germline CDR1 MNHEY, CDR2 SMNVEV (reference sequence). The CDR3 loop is CASSRQPGRSSYEQYF. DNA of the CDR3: TGTGCCAGCAGTCGACAGCCCGGACGGAGCTCCTACGAGCAGTACTTC.